What follows is one T cell receptor beta chain and its context. Method: immunoSEQ multiplex PCR; TCRdb's copy keeps in-frame clones and lacks some. The data contain approximately 2.5 million clones, roughly 93% of them singletons. The record originates from a study of shared clonotypes between healthy human individuals. The V and J ends lost 0 bases and 4 bases respectively, with 12 bases between them. Germline CDR1 is LGHNA and CDR2 is YNFKEQ. This CDR3 spans 15 amino acids. Sequenced sample: naive CD4+ T cells from PBMCs. Indicated subset: CD45RA+ positively selected. The TCR was taken from a man younger than 30 in good health. Some clones in this sample may be carry-over from other donors' samples. V and J are TRBV4-2 and TRBJ2-5, with D tentatively TRBD2 (6 bases). The CDR3 sequence is CASSQDRGSGETQYF. CDR3 DNA sequence: TGTGCCAGCAGCCAAGATCGGGGTAGCGGAGAGACCCAGTACTTC.